This TCR beta chain derives from a study of tumor-infiltrating lymphocytes in primary liver carcinoma. For the study at large: Recorded tumor stage was T1-T3 N0M0, with diameters of roughly 4 to 10 cm.

Reverse transcription of 500 ng total RNA with a constant-region primer produced TCR beta cDNA. TCR beta libraries came from three nested multiplex PCR rounds using slightly modified ARM-PCR. TRBV1-TRBV30 forward primers paired with a C-beta reverse primer were used in the first two PCR rounds, which ran roughly 9 cycles each. TCRdb used MiXCR to reprocess the multiplex PCR reads, holding one entry per CDR3 protein. The table records 300,000 to 350,000 distinct CDR3 sequences, about 61% of them present only once. The CDR3 covers 13 residues. Germline V lookup: CDR1 SGHAT, CDR2 FQNNGV. This clonotype was recorded at least ten times. This may come from a read error, since a much larger clone is one base off. Germline DNA was also extracted, and blood RNA was taken from unsorted whole blood.

Specimen: peripheral blood. The TCR was taken from a man between 35 and 55 years old with primary liver carcinoma and hepatitis B virus infection. V gene TRBV11-2 combines with J gene TRBJ2-7; a weak D match, TRBD1 (5 bases). The CDR3 nucleotides read TGTGTCAGCAGCACACAGGTTGGAAACGAGCAGTACTTC. Translating gives CVSSTQVGNEQYF.